This T cell receptor beta chain is from a study of T cell repertoires in cytomegalovirus infection. Study-wide background: From public TCR beta signatures came an indication of both CMV infection and matching HLA type.

TCRdb called the reads again in MiXCR, with one record for every CDR3 protein. This sample has a few hundred thousand distinct CDR3 sequences, with around 30% found just once. Findings of the study overall: The ex vivo response showed dominance by HLA-C-restricted CMV-specific TCR beta clonotypes. Carriers of CMV plus the relevant HLA were identified by cumulative public TCR beta family frequency.

The CDR3 loop spans 15 amino acids. Looked up from germline, CDR1 is MNHNS and CDR2 is SASEGT. The J segment lost 3 bases and the V segment lost 6 bases, leaving 11 bases of the junction unmatched. About this clonotype itself: Its specificity is not known.

The rearrangement links TRBV6-1 to TRBJ2-7; TRBD1 aligns across 7 bases. Sequencing was performed on cultured PBMCs, taken from culture after CMV antigen stimulation. The sequence derives from a human donor in good health (CMV status not recorded). Some clones in this sample may be carry-over from other donors' samples. The CDR3 region is CASSPSTGFFYEQYF. The CDR3 DNA follows: TGTGCCAGCAGCCCCTCGACAGGGTTTTTCTACGAGCAGTACTTC.